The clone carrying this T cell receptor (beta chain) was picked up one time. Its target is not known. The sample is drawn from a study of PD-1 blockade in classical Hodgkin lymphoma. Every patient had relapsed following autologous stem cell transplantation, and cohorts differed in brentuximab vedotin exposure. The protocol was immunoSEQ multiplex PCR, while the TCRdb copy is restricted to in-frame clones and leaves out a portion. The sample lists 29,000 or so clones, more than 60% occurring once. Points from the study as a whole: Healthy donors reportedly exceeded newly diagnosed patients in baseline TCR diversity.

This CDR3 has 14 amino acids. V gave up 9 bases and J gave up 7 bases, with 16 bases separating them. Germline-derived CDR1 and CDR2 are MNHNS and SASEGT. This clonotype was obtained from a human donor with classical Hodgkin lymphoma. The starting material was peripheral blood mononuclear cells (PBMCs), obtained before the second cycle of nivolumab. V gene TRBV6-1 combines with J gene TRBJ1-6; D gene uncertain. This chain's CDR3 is CASFLDRVNSPLHF. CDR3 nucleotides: TGTGCCAGTTTTCTGGACCGGGTCAATTCACCCCTCCACTTT.